The next 9 T cell receptor beta chains were all read from a single sample in a study of shared clonotypes between healthy human individuals. Terminally differentiated effector memory CD45RA+ cells were left out of the naive CD8 fraction, which was CD45RO-negative and positively selected for CCR7. TCRdb keeps only in-frame clones here, not all; method: immunoSEQ multiplex PCR. Of approximately 810,000 clones listed, nearly 95% are singletons. The source material was naive CD8+ T cells sorted from blood. The receptors were sampled from a man aged 25 to 40 in good health.

The V gene is TRBV7-9, the J gene TRBJ2-5; D gene ambiguous. The V and J ends lost 3 bases and 1 base respectively, with 9 bases between them. The CDR3 consists of 14 residues. Germline assignment: CDR1 SEHNR and CDR2 FQNEAQ (reference sequence). CDR3 in DNA: TGTGCCAGCAGCTTTACCGGCCTCCAAGAGACCCAGTACTTC. This translates into CASSFTGLQETQYF.

Only one count was recorded for this clone. The CDR3 nucleotides are TGTGCCAGCCATACAGGGGGCACTGAAGCTTTCTTT. Encoded protein: CASHTGGTEAFF. The chain joins TRBV5-6 to TRBJ1-1; TRBD1 aligns across 8 bases. With V trimmed by 7 bases and J by 4 bases, 3 bases remained unmatched. CDR1 is SGHDT and CDR2 is YYEEEE in the germline V gene. This CDR3 has 12 residues.

This clone was seen a single time. The V gene is TRBV28, the J gene TRBJ2-5; 11 nucleotides match TRBD1. CDR1 is MDHEN and CDR2 is SYDVKM in the germline V gene. The CDR3 sequence is 16 residues long. J gave up 5 bases and V 7 bases, and 12 bases lay outside the gene matches. The CDR3: CASTIRGQGGRETQYF. CDR3 DNA sequence: TGTGCCAGCACCATTAGGGGACAGGGGGGCCGGGAGACCCAGTACTTC.

This sequence joins TRBV7-9 and TRBJ2-1, with 7 bases identical to TRBD2. The CDR3 runs to 18 residues. V was clipped by 4 bases and J by 4 bases; unmatched bases: 16. Looked up from germline, CDR1 is SEHNR and CDR2 is FQNEAQ (reference sequence). The CDR3 DNA sequence: TGTGCCAGCAGCTCAACCCCCGGACTAGGGGCGGATTACAATGAGCAGTTCTTC. Protein product: CASSSTPGLGADYNEQFF.

The J gene is TRBJ2-7, the V gene TRBV7-2, with 10 bases identical to TRBD1. In germline, CDR1 is SGHTA, CDR2 FQGNSA. The CDR3 has 14 residues. V lost 1 base, J lost 5 bases, and 2 bases stayed unmatched. The CDR3 reads CASSLGQGANEQYF. The CDR3, as DNA: TGTGCCAGCAGCTTAGGACAGGGGGCGAACGAGCAGTACTTC.

The CDR3 DNA sequence: TGTGCCAGCACCACCGATCCAAGAGGGGACTCCATATCCTACGAGCAGTACTTC. Its translation: CASTTDPRGDSISYEQYF. V usage is TRBV21-1 and J usage is TRBJ2-7; whether TRBD2, the table's D call, matches the DNA was not checked. TRBV21-1 is a pseudogene segment. The CDR3 runs 18 residues.

The rearrangement joins TRBV15 to TRBJ2-7; 9 nucleotides align to TRBD2. Germline CDR1 is LNHNV and CDR2 is YYDKDF (reference sequence). The V and J ends lost 0 bases and 4 bases, in that order; junction bases with no gene match: 13. The CDR3 has 18 amino acids. This CDR3 is CATSRDRGAGGLAYEQYF. The CDR3 nucleotides are TGTGCCACCAGCAGAGATAGAGGTGCGGGAGGGCTGGCTTACGAGCAGTACTTC.

The chain carries TRBV29-1 and TRBJ2-7; TRBD1 matches at 11 bases. The CDR3 runs 13 residues. Per the germline V gene, CDR1 is SQVTM and CDR2 is ANQGSEA. With V trimmed by 6 bases and J by 6 bases, 7 bases remained unmatched. The CDR3 nucleotides read TGCAGCGTCACGGGACAGGGGGTCAGCGAGCAGTACTTC. It is translated as CSVTGQGVSEQYF.

This chain joins TRBV7-9 and TRBJ2-1, with 12 bases fitting TRBD1. The trim removed 6 bases at V and 4 bases at J, leaving 4 bases unmatched. CDR1 and CDR2 from the germline V gene are SEHNR and FQNEAQ (reference sequence). There are 15 residues in the CDR3. The CDR3 protein is CASRGTGGPYNEQFF. In DNA, the CDR3 is TGTGCCAGCAGAGGGACAGGGGGCCCGTACAATGAGCAGTTCTTC.